The 19 T cell receptor beta chains below all came from one sample that was sequenced in a study of B cell selection in AIRE deficiency. Assay: immunoSEQ multiplex PCR; the TCRdb copy retains only in-frame clones and omits some. The sample has 20,000 to 25,000 clones, around 90% seen once. Regulatory T cells were sorted as CD4+CD25hiCD127low/negative cells. Sample: CD4+CD25+ Tregs sorted from PBMCs. These receptors were taken from a human donor in good health.

The chain joins TRBV9 to TRBJ1-1, with D tentatively TRBD1 (5 bases). Germline V gene lookup returns CDR1 SGDLS and CDR2 YYNGEE. V was pared by 3 bases and J by 1 base, with 16 bases between. The CDR3 runs to 16 residues. The DNA for the CDR3 is TGTGCCAGCAGCGCAGGGCTGGGCCACTCGAACACTGAAGCTTTCTTT. Amino acids: CASSAGLGHSNTEAFF.

J is TRBJ1-2 and V is TRBV7-3; 9 bases map to TRBD1. Germline trimming cut 3 bases from V and 4 bases from J; bases unmatched to any gene: 9. CDR3 length: 16 amino acids. Germline V gives CDR1 SGHTA, CDR2 FQGTGA. CDR3 sequence (DNA): TGTGCCAGCAGCTTCACATCACAGGGGGCAGGCTATGGCTACACCTTC. Encoded protein: CASSFTSQGAGYGYTF.

This sequence joins TRBV5-1 and TRBJ1-3; D unresolved. Per the germline V gene, CDR1 is SGHRS and CDR2 is YFSETQ. V was pared by 0 bases and J by 0 bases, with 13 bases between. The CDR3 is 17 amino acids. This CDR3 reads CASSLATGRYSGNTIYF. The CDR3 bases are TGCGCCAGCAGCTTGGCCACGGGAAGATACTCTGGAAACACCATATATTTT.

This clone has more than one count but fewer than ten. The CDR3 sequence is CASSLMGLAGGPSLEQFF. The DNA of the CDR3 is TGCGCCAGCAGCTTGATGGGACTAGCGGGGGGTCCAAGCTTGGAGCAGTTCTTC. The chain carries TRBV5-1 and TRBJ2-1, with 15 bases matching TRBD2. Germline assignment: CDR1 SGHRS and CDR2 YFSETQ. V gave up 1 base and J gave up 10 bases; unmatched junction bases: 12. This CDR3 has 18 amino acids.

The gene calls are TRBV7-9 and TRBJ2-5, with a weak D call TRBD2 (6 bases). Trimming took 2 bases from V and 4 from J, leaving 17 bases between them. The germline V gene has CDR1 SEHNR and CDR2 FQNEAQ (reference sequence). The CDR3 covers 16 residues. The CDR3 reads CASSLSIATGGETQYF. CDR3 coding DNA: TGTGCCAGCAGCTTATCAATAGCTACCGGGGGAGAGACCCAGTACTTC.

The CDR3 DNA reads TGTGCCAGTAGTATCCGGCGGGGAGGGGATACGCAGTATTTT. This sequence encodes CASSIRRGGDTQYF. This chain uses TRBV19 with TRBJ2-3; TRBD2 agrees at 7 bases. The CDR3 has 14 residues. V was pared by 3 bases and J by 6 bases, with 6 bases of the junction left unmatched. Germline loops: CDR1 LNHDA, CDR2 SQIVND (reference sequence).

The genes are TRBV7-8 and TRBJ2-7, with unresolved D. CDR3 length equals 12 residues. The V gene's germline CDR1 is SGHVS and CDR2 FQNEAQ. Trimming pared 1 base from V and 6 bases from J, leaving 7 bases between. The CDR3: CASSLDRVEQYF. CDR3 nucleotides: TGTGCCAGCAGCTTAGATAGGGTCGAGCAGTACTTC.

V and J are TRBV6-1 and TRBJ1-1, with 8 bases fitting TRBD1. There are 16 residues in the CDR3. Germline trimming cut 0 bases from V and 3 bases from J; bases unmatched to any gene: 6. Germline-derived CDR1 and CDR2 are MNHNS and SASEGT. The CDR3 nucleotides are TGTGCCAGCAGTGAAGCTGGACAGGGTGGGGACACTGAAGCTTTCTTT. Translation: CASSEAGQGGDTEAFF.

The chain uses TRBV23-1 and TRBJ2-7; D is undetermined. Being an ORF, TRBV23-1 has a function that is uncertain. The CDR3 loop spans 16 amino acids. Trimming cost V 6 bases and J 2 bases, with 20 bases left between them. In nucleotides, the CDR3 is TGCGCCAGCAGGGTCGACTCCCCCTCAGCCGCCTACGAGCAGTACTTC. It encodes CASRVDSPSAAYEQYF.

The V gene is TRBV5-3, the J gene TRBJ1-2; 7 positions match TRBD1. TRBV5-3 is labeled an ORF, and its function is uncertain. V was clipped by 3 bases and J by 4 bases; unmatched bases: 9. This CDR3 is 15 amino acids long. CDR3 coding DNA: TGTGCCAGAAGCTCATTGACCCGGGACAGCTATGGCTACACCTTC. This codes for CARSSLTRDSYGYTF.

J is TRBJ2-2 and V is TRBV7-2, with TRBD2 matching 12 bases. Germline CDR1 is SGHTA and CDR2 is FQGNSA. This CDR3 region has 18 residues. V lost 5 bases to trimming and J lost 3 bases; unmatched junction nucleotides: 10. CDR3 in DNA: TGTGCCAGCAGCATGAAAGGACTAGCGGGAACATACACCGGGGAGCTGTTTTTT. Translated: CASSMKGLAGTYTGELFF.

This clone was counted between two and nine times. Other nucleotide sequences from this sample produce the same CDR3. The gene calls are TRBV11-2 and TRBJ2-5; D unresolved. The CDR3 is made up of 11 amino acids. Germline V CDR1 and CDR2: SGHAT, FQNNGV. V gave up 6 bases and J gave up 5 bases, with 7 bases separating them. The CDR3 region has the DNA TGTGCCAGCAGTCTAGGGGAGACCCAGTACTTC. Residues: CASSLGETQYF.

V is TRBV5-1 and J is TRBJ2-1, with D possibly being TRBD2 (5 bases). The length of the CDR3 is 13 residues. CDR1 and CDR2 from the germline V gene are SGHRS and YFSETQ. Trimming took off 7 bases at V and 14 bases at J, with 22 bases between the two ends. Here the CDR3 DNA reads TGCGCCAGCGCCGGAGGCACTAGTTTAAAAGAGTTCTTC. Protein sequence: CASAGGTSLKEFF. Looking up the rest from reference TRBV5-1 and TRBJ2-1 gives the full variable domain: KAGVTQTPRYLIKTRGQQVTLSCSPISGHRSVSWYQQTPGQGLQFLFEYFSETQRNKGNFPGRFSGRQFSNSRSEMNVSTLELGDSALYLCASAGGTSLKEFFGPGTRLTVL.

The CDR3 DNA is TGTGCCAGCAGTCCCCAAGGCCCAGATACGCAGTATTTT. It codes for CASSPQGPDTQYF. This chain joins TRBV27 and TRBJ2-3, with D unclear. The CDR3 sequence is 13 residues long. CDR1 is MNHEY and CDR2 is SMNVEV in the germline V gene (reference sequence). Trimming stripped 5 bases from V and 4 bases from J, with 10 bases between.

The chain carries TRBV19 and TRBJ1-5, with 7 bases matching TRBD1. Germline trimming cut 6 bases from V and 5 bases from J; bases unmatched to any gene: 16. Germline V gene lookup returns CDR1 LNHDA and CDR2 SQIVND (reference sequence). The CDR3 runs 17 residues. Here the CDR3 reads CASSHSPLDRTDQPQHF. CDR3 bases: TGTGCCAGTAGCCATTCCCCCTTGGACAGGACAGATCAGCCCCAGCATTTT.

This chain joins TRBV21-1 and TRBJ2-1; the D call in the table, TRBD2, was not verified against the DNA. TRBV21-1 constitutes a pseudogene. This CDR3 comprises 16 residues. CDR3: CASSKEGPGYDNEQFF. The DNA of the CDR3 is TGTGCCAGCAGCAAAGAAGGCCCCGGGTATGACAATGAGCAGTTCTTC.

This clone is labeled medium-sized. V usage is TRBV19 and J usage is TRBJ1-1; D is unresolved. The CDR3 sequence is 13 residues long. Germline CDR1 LNHDA, CDR2 SQIVND (reference sequence). Trimming pared 5 bases from V and 4 bases from J, leaving 11 bases between. CDR3: CASSLGSGTEAFF. CDR3 coding DNA: TGTGCCAGTAGTCTGGGGTCGGGCACTGAAGCTTTCTTT.

The chain joins TRBV4-2 to TRBJ2-3; TRBD2 aligns across 7 bases. The germline V gene encodes CDR1 LGHNA and CDR2 YNFKEQ. V was pared by 1 base and J by 4 bases, with 11 bases of the junction left unmatched. The CDR3 extends over 17 amino acids. DNA of the CDR3: TGTGCCAGCAGCCAAGGAGTAGAGCGGGGTGGATCAGATACGCAGTATTTT. The encoded protein is CASSQGVERGGSDTQYF.

V and J are TRBV6-1 and TRBJ1-2; 7 bases fit TRBD1. The CDR3 totals 12 residues. V dropped 2 bases and J dropped 8; count of bases not matched to a gene: 2. CDR1 is MNHNS, CDR2 SASEGT, per germline. In nucleotides, the CDR3 is TGTGCCAGCAGTGAAAACAGGGGAGGCTACACCTTC. It codes for CASSENRGGYTF.